Each of the 23 T cell receptor beta chains below was sequenced from the same sample in a study of T cell responses to AZD1222 COVID-19 vaccine. Generated by immunoSEQ multiplex PCR, the TCRdb table keeps only in-frame clones and is missing some. This table holds approximately 100,000 clones, about 89% found once. The source was peripheral blood, collected 28 days after the second dose of the MenACWY control vaccine. The receptors were sampled from an adult who received the MenACWY meningococcal vaccine as a control.

V is TRBV10-3 and J is TRBJ2-4; the D is unclear. The ends were cut back, 2 bases at V and 9 bases at J, with 5 bases in the middle. From germline, CDR1 is ENHRY and CDR2 SYGVKD. This CDR3 has 11 amino acids. The CDR3 region is CAISESFIQYF. The CDR3 region has the DNA TGTGCCATCAGTGAGAGCTTCATTCAGTACTTC.

This chain uses TRBV6-5 with TRBJ2-5, with D possibly TRBD2 on 7 matching bases. With 2 bases removed from V and 5 bases from J, the gap between germline ends came to 18 bases. CDR1 is MNHEY, CDR2 SVGAGI, per germline. This CDR3 has 16 residues. The CDR3 loop reads CASSYSLRGAPETQYF. The CDR3 region has the DNA TGTGCCAGCAGTTACAGTCTACGGGGGGCCCCGGAGACCCAGTACTTC.

This sequence joins TRBV2 and TRBJ1-3; D unresolved. Per the germline V gene, CDR1 is SNHLY and CDR2 is FYNNEI. The CDR3 has 12 residues. V lost 3 bases to trimming and J lost 8 bases, with 8 bases between them. Written as DNA, the CDR3 is TGTGCCAGCAGTGAGGAGGTTTACACCATATATTTT. Its translation: CASSEEVYTIYF.

This sequence joins TRBV12-5 and TRBJ1-4; 8 bases match TRBD1. The CDR3 sequence is 17 residues long. V shed 2 bases and J 3 bases; nucleotides not matched to a gene: 8. From germline, CDR1 is LGHNT and CDR2 FRNRAP. The CDR3 DNA is TGTGCTAGTGGTTTGTTGACCAAACAGGGGGCTAATGAAAAACTGTTTTTT. Amino acid sequence: CASGLLTKQGANEKLFF.

V usage is TRBV7-9 and J usage is TRBJ2-7; TRBD1 matches 7 bases. The germline V gene has CDR1 SEHNR and CDR2 FQNEAQ (reference sequence). V gave up 5 bases and J gave up 6 bases; unmatched junction bases: 7. The CDR3 is made up of 13 amino acids. In nucleotides, the CDR3 is TGTGCCAGCAGCCCCCGGGACAGTAGCGAGCAGTACTTC. It yields the protein CASSPRDSSEQYF. The whole variable domain, remainder taken from reference TRBV7-9 and TRBJ2-7, is DTGVSQNPRHKITKRGQNVTFRCDPISEHNRLYWYRQTLGQGPEFLTYFQNEAQLEKSRLLSDRFSAERPKGSFSTLEIQRTEQGDSAMYLCASSPRDSSEQYFGPGTRLTVT.

This clone was counted a few times. The CDR3 here is CASSSYDGYTF. The DNA for the CDR3 is TGTGCCAGCAGCTCCTACGATGGCTACACCTTC. The rearrangement uses TRBV11-2 and TRBJ1-2; no firm D call. CDR1 is SGHAT and CDR2 is FQNNGV in the germline V gene. The V gene lost 4 bases and the J gene lost 6 bases, with 6 bases spanning the gap. The CDR3 runs to 11 residues.

The chain carries TRBV5-1 and TRBJ2-5; TRBD1 is a possible D gene (6 bases). V lost 2 bases, J lost 1 base, and 9 bases lay in between. Germline V gene sequence: CDR1 SGHRS, CDR2 YFSETQ. This CDR3 has 14 residues. The CDR3 nucleotides read TGCGCCAGCAGCTTACTGGACAGCCAAGAGACCCAGTACTTC. Protein: CASSLLDSQETQYF.

This chain links TRBV3-1 (or the pseudogene TRBV3-2) with TRBJ1-1; no clear D gene. Deletions cut 4 bases from V and 1 base from J, with 10 bases between. From germline, CDR1 is LGHDT and CDR2 YNNKEL (reference sequence). This CDR3 has 14 residues. CDR3 in DNA: TGTGCCAGCAGCCCCCGGGCAGGGAACACTGAAGCTTTCTTT. This gives the protein CASSPRAGNTEAFF.

The chain employs TRBV7-2 and TRBJ2-7; 8 bases agree with TRBD2. The V gene end was trimmed by 4 bases and the J gene end by 0 bases; junction bases not matched to a gene: 17. The CDR3 runs to 19 residues. CDR1 is SGHTA, CDR2 FQGNSA, per germline. CDR3 region: CASSYRRWDGSGDSYEQYF. The CDR3, as DNA: TGTGCCAGCAGCTACCGGCGGTGGGATGGTAGCGGGGACTCCTACGAGCAGTACTTC.

This clone was counted a few times. The V gene is TRBV24-1, the J gene TRBJ1-1; no clear D. This CDR3 spans 12 amino acids. Trimming cost V 6 bases and J 1 base, with 5 bases left between them. Germline assignment: CDR1 KGHDR and CDR2 SFDVKD. The CDR3 loop is CATSPGNTEAFF. The CDR3 DNA reads as TGTGCCACCAGTCCGGGGAACACTGAAGCTTTCTTT.

The chain joins TRBV4-3 to TRBJ2-7; TRBD1 might be the D (6 bases). V lost 4 bases and J lost 6, with 16 bases in between. This CDR3 has 14 amino acids. Germline-derived CDR1 and CDR2 are LGHNA and YSLEER. The CDR3 here is CASSPESRGGEQYF. CDR3 DNA: TGCGCCAGCAGCCCCGAAAGTCGAGGGGGCGAGCAGTACTTC.

This sequence joins TRBV5-4 and TRBJ1-2, with TRBD1 matching over 11 bases. There are 15 residues in the CDR3. The germline V gene encodes CDR1 SGHNT and CDR2 YYREEE (reference sequence). V shed 2 bases and J 7 bases; nucleotides not matched to a gene: 7. The CDR3 nucleotides read TGTGCCAGCAGCTTACGGGACAGGGGGTTCCCTGGCTACACCTTC. Its protein product is CASSLRDRGFPGYTF.

V is TRBV5-5 and J is TRBJ1-3; D may be TRBD1 (5 bases). V gave up 2 bases and J gave up 4 bases, with 19 bases separating them. Per germline, CDR1 SGHKS and CDR2 YYEKEE (reference sequence). The CDR3 covers 17 residues. Here the CDR3 reads CASSLRTPGLGGNTIYF. The CDR3 coding sequence is TGTGCCAGCAGCTTACGAACCCCAGGGCTGGGGGGAAACACCATATATTTT. Together with reference TRBV5-5 and TRBJ1-3, the CDR3 gives the full variable domain: DAGVTQSPTHLIKTRGQQVTLRCSPISGHKSVSWYQQVLGQGPQFIFQYYEKEERGRGNFPDRFSARQFPNYSSELNVNALLLGDSALYLCASSLRTPGLGGNTIYFGEGSWLTVV.

V and J are TRBV28 and TRBJ1-1; possible D gene TRBD1, 6 bases. CDR3 length: 15 residues. V lost 9 bases to trimming and J lost 6 bases, with 23 bases between them. Germline CDR1 is MDHEN and CDR2 is SYDVKM. The CDR3 here is CASGIRGAGRPEAFF. CDR3 bases: TGTGCCAGTGGCATCCGGGGGGCCGGACGACCTGAAGCTTTCTTT.

With respect to this clone: A read error may account for a junction end that differs from germline. The V and J genes are TRBV20-1 and TRBJ1-6; D possibly corresponds to TRBD1 (5 bases). The CDR3 extends over 8 amino acids. The V gene's germline CDR1 is DFQATT and CDR2 SNEGSKA (reference sequence). The CDR3, as DNA: TGCAGTGCTTCCGGGACTTGGTTT. Residues: CSASGTWF.

This clone was picked up one time. The chain carries TRBV4-1 and TRBJ2-1; unclear D gene. Germline CDR1 is MGHRA and CDR2 is YSYEKL. The CDR3 is 12 residues long. Trimming cost V 4 bases and J 10 bases, with 11 bases left between them. The CDR3 DNA sequence: TGCGCCAGCAGCCTTGGGGTTAGCGAGCAGTTCTTC. This translates into CASSLGVSEQFF.

This clone was recorded only once. V and J are TRBV3-1 (or the pseudogene TRBV3-2) and TRBJ2-3; no definite D call. The V end lost 4 bases, the J end lost 4 bases, and 9 bases lay between the germline ends. This CDR3 is 13 amino acids long. Germline CDR1 reads LGHDT; CDR2 reads YNNKEL (reference sequence). In DNA form, the CDR3 reads TGTGCCAGCAGCCCGTCGTCTGCAGATACGCAGTATTTT. Translated: CASSPSSADTQYF.

The chain recombines TRBV7-9 with TRBJ1-4, with 11 nucleotides matching TRBD1. Germline CDR1 reads SEHNR; CDR2 reads FQNEAQ (reference sequence). This CDR3 comprises 16 residues. The V segment lost 5 bases and the J segment 2 bases; nucleotides outside the gene matches: 4. CDR3 DNA: TGTGCCAGCAGCCCCGGACAGGGGGCGACTAATGAAAAACTGTTTTTT. Amino acids: CASSPGQGATNEKLFF.

The chain is built from TRBV2 and TRBJ1-5; TRBD1 aligns across 7 bases. The CDR3 sequence is 15 residues long. V lost 6 bases, J lost 2 bases, and 7 bases stayed unmatched. Germline V gene lookup returns CDR1 SNHLY and CDR2 FYNNEI. CDR3 nucleotide sequence: TGTGCCAGCAGCGCGGAGACAGGGCGCAATCAGCCCCAGCATTTT. Protein sequence: CASSAETGRNQPQHF.

The rearrangement links TRBV5-1 to TRBJ1-1; D is unclear. The V gene lost 0 bases and the J gene lost 0 bases, with 6 bases spanning the gap. The CDR3 runs 14 residues. The germline V gene encodes CDR1 SGHRS and CDR2 YFSETQ. The CDR3 region is CASSLETVNTEAFF. The CDR3 DNA sequence: TGCGCCAGCAGCTTGGAGACGGTGAACACTGAAGCTTTCTTT.

The chain carries TRBV5-4 and TRBJ2-5; 8 bases map to TRBD1. After removal of 0 bases from V and 5 bases from J, the junction contained 21 bases not matched to a gene. The germline gives CDR1 SGHNT, CDR2 YYREEE (reference sequence). The CDR3 contains 20 residues. The CDR3 DNA reads TGTGCCAGCAGCTTGGCGGTAGCAGGGGGCCTTGCCGGGTCGCTGGAGACCCAGTACTTC. It yields the protein CASSLAVAGGLAGSLETQYF.

The chain links TRBV9 to TRBJ1-1; the D is unclear. Looked up from germline, CDR1 is SGDLS and CDR2 is YYNGEE. This CDR3 has 12 residues. Trimming removed 0 bases at V and 7 bases at J, with 7 bases between. The CDR3 sequence is CASSVADGEAFF. The CDR3 nucleotides are TGTGCCAGCAGCGTAGCTGACGGTGAAGCTTTCTTT.

In nucleotides, the CDR3 is TGCGCCAGCAGCTTGGACCAAGAGACCCAGTACTTC. This codes for CASSLDQETQYF. The J gene is TRBJ2-5, the V gene TRBV5-1; D is uncertain. V was cut by 0 bases and J by 0 bases, with 0 bases left in between. Germline V gene data show CDR1 as SGHRS and CDR2 as YFSETQ. This CDR3 comprises 12 residues.